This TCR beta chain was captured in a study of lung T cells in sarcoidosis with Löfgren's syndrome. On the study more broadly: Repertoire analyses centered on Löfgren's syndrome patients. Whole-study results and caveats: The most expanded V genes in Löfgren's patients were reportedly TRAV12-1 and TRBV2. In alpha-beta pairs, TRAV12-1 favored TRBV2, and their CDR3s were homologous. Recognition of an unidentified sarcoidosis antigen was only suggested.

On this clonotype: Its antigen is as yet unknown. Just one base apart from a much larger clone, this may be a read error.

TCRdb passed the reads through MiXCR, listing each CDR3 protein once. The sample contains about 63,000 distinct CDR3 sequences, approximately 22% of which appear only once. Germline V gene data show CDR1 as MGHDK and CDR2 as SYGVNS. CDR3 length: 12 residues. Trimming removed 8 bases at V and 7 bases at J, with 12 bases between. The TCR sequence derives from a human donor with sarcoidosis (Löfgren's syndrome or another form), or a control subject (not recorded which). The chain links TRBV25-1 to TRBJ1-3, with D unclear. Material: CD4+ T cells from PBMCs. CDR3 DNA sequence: TGTGCCAGCGCTTCTTTGAGGAACACCATATATTTT. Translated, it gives CASASLRNTIYF.